Listed below are T cell receptor beta chains from one sample, sequenced in a study of cytomegalovirus exposure and HLA in healthy donors. Sequenced by immunoSEQ multiplex PCR; TCRdb stores in-frame clones only, minus some. The data show nearly 110,000 clones, about 75% seen once. The source material was PBMCs. The receptor set was obtained from a male donor in good health and CMV-seropositive. Each CDR3 is given with its conserved first and last residue. The D gene is left open where the match is weak. Clone sizes are given selectively: once, few, many, or a class where the clone is expanded.

V gene	D gene	clone size	J gene	CDR3 protein	CDR3 DNA
TRBV30	.	few	TRBJ2-3	CAWSRPRGRITDTQYF	TGTGCCTGGAGTCGGCCCAGGGGCCGGATCACAGATACGCAGTATTTT
TRBV2	.	once	TRBJ2-1	CASSGYRGIENNEQFF	TGTGCCAGCAGTGGTTATCGGGGGATCGAAAACAATGAGCAGTTCTTC
TRBV19	.	.	TRBJ1-1	CASSIVLGTGGTEAFF	TGTGCCAGTAGTATAGTTTTAGGCACCGGGGGGACTGAAGCTTTCTTT
TRBV7-2	TRBD2	.	TRBJ2-2	CASSFVFGGAGGELFF	TGTGCCAGCAGCTTCGTATTCGGGGGGGCCGGCGGGGAGCTGTTTTTT
TRBV29-1	.	.	TRBJ2-3	CSVARSGTDTQYF	TGCAGCGTGGCCCGAAGCGGCACAGATACGCAGTATTTT
TRBV5-6	.	.	TRBJ2-2	CASSSMGLNTGELFF	TGTGCCAGCAGCTCGATGGGACTTAACACCGGGGAGCTGTTTTTT
TRBV20-1	.	.	TRBJ1-4	CSARQFEKLFF	TGCAGTGCTCGACAGTTTGAAAAACTGTTTTTT
TRBV5-1	TRBD2	.	TRBJ2-3	CASSLWTSGRLNTQYF	TGCGCCAGCAGCTTATGGACTAGCGGGAGGCTAAATACGCAGTATTTT
TRBV12-5	TRBD2	.	TRBJ2-1	CASAQGGLAGNEQFF	TGTGCTAGTGCCCAGGGAGGGCTAGCGGGCAATGAGCAGTTCTTC
TRBV11-2	.	.	TRBJ2-5	CASSRTAGETQYF	TGTGCCAGCAGCCGGACAGCCGGAGAGACCCAGTACTTC
TRBV27	.	.	TRBJ2-7	CASSFGQGFYEQYF	TGTGCCAGCAGTTTTGGGCAGGGGTTCTACGAGCAGTACTTC
TRBV9	TRBD1	.	TRBJ2-7	CASSVAGDSSYEQYF	TGTGCCAGCAGCGTAGCCGGGGACAGCTCCTACGAGCAGTACTTC
TRBV4-2	.	.	TRBJ2-2	CASSQGRDSVNTGELFF	TGTGCCAGCAGCCAAGGCCGGGACTCTGTAAACACCGGGGAGCTGTTTTTT
TRBV11-2	TRBD1	.	TRBJ2-7	CASSSKTGVSYEQYF	TGTGCCAGCAGCTCAAAGACAGGGGTTTCCTACGAGCAGTACTTC